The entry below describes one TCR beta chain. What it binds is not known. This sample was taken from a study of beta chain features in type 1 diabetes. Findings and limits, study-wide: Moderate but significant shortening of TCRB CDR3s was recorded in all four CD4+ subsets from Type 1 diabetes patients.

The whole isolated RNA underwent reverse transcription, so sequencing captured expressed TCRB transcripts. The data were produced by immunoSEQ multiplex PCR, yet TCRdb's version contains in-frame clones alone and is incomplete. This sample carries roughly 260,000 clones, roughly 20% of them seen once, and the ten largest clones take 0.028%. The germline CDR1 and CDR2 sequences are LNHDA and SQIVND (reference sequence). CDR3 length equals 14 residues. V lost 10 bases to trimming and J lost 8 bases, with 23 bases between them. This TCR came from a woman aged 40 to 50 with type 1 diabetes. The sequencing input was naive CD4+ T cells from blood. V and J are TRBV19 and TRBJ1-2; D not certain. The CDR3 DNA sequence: TGTGCCACCGCGCTACCCTCCCAGGTTGACGGCTACACCTTC. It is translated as CATALPSQVDGYTF.